This TCR beta chain was sequenced in a study of T cell responses to AZD1222 COVID-19 vaccine. V was shortened by 8 bases and J by 5 bases, with 15 bases between the two germline ends. The CDR3 runs to 13 residues. Turning to this clone: The antigen is undetermined.

The study, taken as a whole, reports: After the peak T cell response, and only then, were repertoires sampled. Females made up more of the donors, who were largely white British, and clonal diversity may have come out too low. The study found vaccine-associated CD4 TCRs spanning spike, dominant at 160-218 and 743-854. Only 5 to 7 individuals given AZD1222 were seropositive at baseline.

Clones were read by immunoSEQ multiplex PCR, and TCRdb kept only the in-frame ones, dropping some. This sample has about 64,000 clones, with approximately 80% found just once. The material was peripheral blood, obtained 28 days after the second AZD1222 dose. This receptor was identified in an adult who received the AZD1222 COVID-19 vaccine. This chain links TRBV12-3 or TRBV12-4 with TRBJ2-5, with D possibly TRBD2 on 5 matching bases. The CDR3 sequence: CASGYSGRETQYF. The CDR3 nucleotides are TGTGCCAGCGGCTACAGCGGACGCGAGACCCAGTACTTC.